Listed here are 16 T cell receptor beta chains from one sample, sequenced in a study of blood T cells in healthy people across ages. Together with a sample-barcoded 5' primer, a J-beta primer mix was included in a second PCR lasting roughly 6 to 12 cycles. In TCRdb, the 5' RACE reads were re-called with MiXCR into one record per CDR3 protein. The table has 650,000 to 700,000 distinct CDR3 sequences, about 30% seen once. The source material was blood. The receptors were sampled from a woman aged 80 or over in good health.

This clonotype was observed many times. The V and J genes are TRBV20-1 and TRBJ2-5, with D perhaps TRBD2 (7 bases). V was shortened by 6 bases and J by 4 bases, with 12 bases between the two germline ends. The CDR3 runs 12 residues. Germline V gene data show CDR1 as DFQATT and CDR2 as SNEGSKA (reference sequence). This chain's CDR3 is CSAERGGETQYF. The DNA of the CDR3 is TGCAGTGCCGAGAGGGGGGGAGAGACCCAGTACTTC.

A single count supports this clonotype. The rearrangement links TRBV24-1 to TRBJ2-2; D is perhaps TRBD1 or TRBD2 (5 bases each). V was cut by 4 bases and J by 11 bases, with 19 bases left in between. The CDR3 is made up of 15 amino acids. Germline CDR1 reads KGHDR; CDR2 reads SFDVKD. The CDR3 protein is CATSDSGRRPGELFF. DNA for the CDR3: TGTGCCACCAGTGACTCGGGACGGCGACCGGGAGAGCTGTTTTTT.

This clonotype was seen ten or more times. The chain couples TRBV20-1 to TRBJ1-1; D not certain. Trimming shortened V by 6 bases and J by 0 bases, and 5 bases separated the two germline ends. Per the germline V gene, CDR1 is DFQATT and CDR2 is SNEGSKA (reference sequence). There are 11 residues in the CDR3. CDR3 DNA sequence: TGCAGTGCAGATCTGAACACTGAAGCTTTCTTT. It encodes CSADLNTEAFF.

V gene TRBV14 combines with J gene TRBJ2-3; maybe TRBD1 (6 bases). This CDR3 contains 16 residues. Germline values: CDR1 SGHDN, CDR2 FVKESK. V lost 1 base and J 7 bases, leaving 18 bases between the germline ends. The CDR3: CASSQGGRSGTNTQYF. In DNA, the CDR3 is TGTGCCAGCAGCCAAGGGGGGCGGTCAGGTACTAATACGCAGTATTTT. Full variable domain (rest looked up from reference TRBV14 and TRBJ2-3): EAGVTQFPSHSVIEKGQTVTLRCDPISGHDNLYWYRRVMGKEIKFLLHFVKESKQDESGMPNNRFLAERTGGTYSTLKVQPAELEDSGVYFCASSQGGRSGTNTQYFGPGTRLTVL.

In its sample, this clonotype was seen a few times. The CDR3 loop is CSVDSSSGNEQFF. CDR3 nucleotides: TGCAGCGTTGATTCGTCTAGCGGTAATGAGCAGTTCTTC. The chain combines TRBV29-1 with TRBJ2-1; 7 positions agree with TRBD2. After removal of 3 bases from V and 7 bases from J, the junction contained 6 bases not matched to a gene. The CDR3 loop spans 13 amino acids. The germline CDR1 and CDR2 sequences are SQVTM and ANQGSEA.

This clonotype was observed at least ten times. The chain recombines TRBV4-2 with TRBJ2-1, with D perhaps TRBD1 (7 bases). Trimming took 4 bases from V and 0 from J, leaving 16 bases between them. This CDR3 region has 17 residues. The germline V gene encodes CDR1 LGHNA and CDR2 YNFKEQ. The CDR3: CASSPDSGGPSYNEQFF. The CDR3 nucleotides read TGTGCCAGCAGCCCCGACTCAGGGGGGCCCTCCTACAATGAGCAGTTCTTC.

This clonotype was observed many times. The chain uses TRBV20-1 and TRBJ2-7; D unresolved. The CDR3 extends over 12 amino acids. In germline, CDR1 is DFQATT, CDR2 SNEGSKA (reference sequence). Trimming removed 0 bases at V and 3 bases at J, with 6 bases between. The CDR3 here is CSARESDYEQYF. The CDR3 nucleotides read TGCAGTGCTAGAGAATCGGACTACGAGCAGTACTTC.

This clonotype was found many times. V and J are TRBV10-3 and TRBJ2-5, with TRBD2 matching 11 bases. Germline V gives CDR1 ENHRY, CDR2 SYGVKD. The CDR3 is 18 residues long. V lost 2 bases, J lost 5 bases, and 13 bases stayed unmatched. For the CDR3, the DNA is TGTGCCATCAGTGAGAAAGTTACTAGCGGGGGCCCCGGGGAGACCCAGTACTTC. It specifies CAISEKVTSGGPGETQYF.

At least ten counts were recorded for this clonotype. CDR3 sequence (DNA): TGTGCCAGCAGCTTGGTGCGCCAGCCCTCGGGAGGAGGCTACACCTTC. It encodes CASSLVRQPSGGGYTF. The gene calls are TRBV5-6 and TRBJ1-2; D gene unclear. The germline V gene encodes CDR1 SGHDT and CDR2 YYEEEE. V dropped 0 bases and J dropped 8 bases, with 20 bases sitting between them. The CDR3 has 16 amino acids.

This clonotype occurred many times. This rearrangement joins TRBV4-2 to TRBJ2-7, with TRBD2 matching 13 bases. This CDR3 comprises 17 residues. After removal of 4 bases from V and 2 bases from J, the junction contained 8 bases not matched to a gene. Germline lookup yields CDR1 LGHNA and CDR2 YNFKEQ. The CDR3: CASSPGLAGDKAYEQYF. The CDR3 DNA is TGTGCCAGCAGCCCTGGACTAGCGGGGGATAAGGCCTACGAGCAGTACTTC.

This clonotype was recorded at least ten times. The chain joins TRBV2 to TRBJ2-1, with D tentatively TRBD2 (5 bases). CDR3 length equals 12 residues. Germline loops: CDR1 SNHLY, CDR2 FYNNEI. Trimming took off 6 bases at V and 10 bases at J, with 13 bases between the two ends. The CDR3 here is CASRIQPGEQFF. The DNA for the CDR3 is TGTGCCAGCAGAATTCAGCCGGGAGAGCAGTTCTTC.

This clonotype was found many times. The chain uses TRBV27 and TRBJ1-6; 7 nucleotides align to TRBD1. The CDR3 loop spans 15 amino acids. Germline loops: CDR1 MNHEY, CDR2 SMNVEV (reference sequence). After removal of 3 bases from V and 14 bases from J, the junction contained 13 bases not matched to a gene. Here the CDR3 reads CASSLSPGGAPTLHF. CDR3 DNA sequence: TGTGCCAGCAGTTTGAGTCCAGGGGGGGCTCCGACCCTCCACTTT.

The chain employs TRBV5-1 and TRBJ2-3, with 7 bases fitting TRBD1. Germline lookup yields CDR1 SGHRS and CDR2 YFSETQ. The CDR3 is made up of 14 amino acids. V trimming: 3 bases; J trimming: 4 bases; junction bases outside the gene matches: 5. In nucleotides, the CDR3 is TGCGCCAGCAGCTCCGGGACAGCCTCAGATACGCAGTATTTT. Its translation is CASSSGTASDTQYF.

In its sample, this clonotype was seen many times. The gene calls are TRBV6-5 and TRBJ1-2; D is possibly TRBD1 (6 bases). The CDR3 has 13 amino acids. Between the trimmed V and J ends, which lost 3 bases and 8 bases, there was a span of 13 bases. Per the germline V gene, CDR1 is MNHEY and CDR2 is SVGAGI. The DNA of the CDR3 is TGTGCCAGCAGTTATCGGGACATGGGCGGCTACACCTTC. Protein sequence: CASSYRDMGGYTF.

This rearrangement joins TRBV19 to TRBJ2-1; 7 bases match TRBD1. The CDR3 is 14 residues long. Germline-derived CDR1 and CDR2 are LNHDA and SQIVND (reference sequence). V lost 4 bases and J lost 7; bases outside the gene matches: 7. The CDR3 DNA follows: TGTGCCAGTAGTACATCGGGACAGCATAATGAGCAGTTCTTC. It codes for CASSTSGQHNEQFF.

This clonotype was counted ten times or more. This chain connects TRBV15 to TRBJ2-7; 8 bases map to TRBD2. This CDR3 comprises 15 residues. Looked up from germline, CDR1 is LNHNV and CDR2 is YYDKDF (reference sequence). Trimming at V came to 5 bases and at J to 3 bases, leaving 9 bases not matched to a gene. The CDR3 DNA follows: TGTGCCACCAGCGCCACCGGGGGGGTCGGCTACGAGCAGTACTTC. Its translation: CATSATGGVGYEQYF.